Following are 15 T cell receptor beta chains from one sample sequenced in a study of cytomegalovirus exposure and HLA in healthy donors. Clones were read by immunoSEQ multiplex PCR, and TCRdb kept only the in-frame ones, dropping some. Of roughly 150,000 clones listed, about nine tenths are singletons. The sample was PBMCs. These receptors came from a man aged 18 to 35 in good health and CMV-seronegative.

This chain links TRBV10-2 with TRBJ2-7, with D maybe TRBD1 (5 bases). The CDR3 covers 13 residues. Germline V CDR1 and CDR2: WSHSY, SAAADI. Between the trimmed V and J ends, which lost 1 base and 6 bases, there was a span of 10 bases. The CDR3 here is CASSECQGCEQYV. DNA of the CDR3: TGCGCCAGCAGTGAGTGCCAGGGCTGCGAGCAGTACGTC.

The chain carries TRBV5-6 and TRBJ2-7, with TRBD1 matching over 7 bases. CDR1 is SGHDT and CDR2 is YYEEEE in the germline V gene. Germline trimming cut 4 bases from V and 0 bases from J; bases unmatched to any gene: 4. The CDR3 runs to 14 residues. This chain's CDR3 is CASSLDRSSYEQYF. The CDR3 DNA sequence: TGTGCCAGCAGCCTGGACAGGAGCTCCTACGAGCAGTACTTC.

The CDR3 DNA follows: TGTGCCAGTAGTGGGAATACAGGAGATGAAAAACTGTTTTTT. Translated, it gives CASSGNTGDEKLFF. The chain uses TRBV19 and TRBJ1-4, with D possibly TRBD1 on 5 matching bases. In germline, CDR1 is LNHDA, CDR2 SQIVND (reference sequence). Between the trimmed V and J ends, which lost 5 bases and 6 bases, there was a span of 13 bases. This CDR3 has 14 amino acids. Filled out from reference TRBV19 and TRBJ1-4, the complete variable domain reads DGGITQSPKYLFRKEGQNVTLSCEQNLNHDAMYWYRQDPGQGLRLIYYSQIVNDFQKGDIAEGYSVSREKKESFPLTVTSAQKNPTAFYLCASSGNTGDEKLFFGSGTQLSVL.

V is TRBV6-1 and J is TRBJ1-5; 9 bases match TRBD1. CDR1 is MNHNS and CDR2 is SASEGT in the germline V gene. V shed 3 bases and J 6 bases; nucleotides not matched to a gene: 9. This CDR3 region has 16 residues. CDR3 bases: TGTGCCAGCAGTGACGTAACAGGGGGCGCCGGTCAGCCCCAGCATTTT. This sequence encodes CASSDVTGGAGQPQHF.

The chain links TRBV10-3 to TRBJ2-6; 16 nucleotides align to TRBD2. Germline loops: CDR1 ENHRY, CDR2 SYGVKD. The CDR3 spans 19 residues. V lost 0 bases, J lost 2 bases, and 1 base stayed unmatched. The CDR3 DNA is TGTGCCATCAGTGAGTCGGGACTAGCGGGAGGGCCTGGGGCCAACGTCCTGACTTTC. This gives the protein CAISESGLAGGPGANVLTF.

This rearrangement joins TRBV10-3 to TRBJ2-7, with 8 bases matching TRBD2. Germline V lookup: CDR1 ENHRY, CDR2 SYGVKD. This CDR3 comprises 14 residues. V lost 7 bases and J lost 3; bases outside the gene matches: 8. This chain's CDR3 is CAITPSGSGYEQYF. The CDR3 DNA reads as TGTGCCATCACCCCCAGCGGGAGCGGCTACGAGCAGTACTTC.

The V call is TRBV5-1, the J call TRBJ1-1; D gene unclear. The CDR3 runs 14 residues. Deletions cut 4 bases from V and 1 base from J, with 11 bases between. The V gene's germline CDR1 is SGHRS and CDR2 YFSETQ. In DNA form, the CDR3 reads TGCGCCAGCAGCGGGAGGACGGGGAACACTGAAGCTTTCTTT. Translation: CASSGRTGNTEAFF.

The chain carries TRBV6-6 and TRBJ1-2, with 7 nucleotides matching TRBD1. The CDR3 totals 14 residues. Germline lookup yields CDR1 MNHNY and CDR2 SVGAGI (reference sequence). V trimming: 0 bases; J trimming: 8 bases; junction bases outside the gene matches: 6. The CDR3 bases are TGTGCCAGCAGTTACTCGCTAGGGGGCGAGGGCTACACCTTC. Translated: CASSYSLGGEGYTF.

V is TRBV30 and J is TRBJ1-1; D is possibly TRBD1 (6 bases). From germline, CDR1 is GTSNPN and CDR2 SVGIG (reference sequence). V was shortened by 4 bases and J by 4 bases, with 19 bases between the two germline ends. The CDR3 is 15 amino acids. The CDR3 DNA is TGTGCCTGGACCCTTTGGGGGGGCGGAGGCACTGAAGCTTTCTTT. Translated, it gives CAWTLWGGGGTEAFF.

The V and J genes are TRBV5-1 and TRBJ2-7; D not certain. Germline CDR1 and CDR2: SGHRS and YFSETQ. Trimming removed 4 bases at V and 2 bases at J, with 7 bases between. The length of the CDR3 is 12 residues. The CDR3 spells CASSATAYEQYF. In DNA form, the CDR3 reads TGCGCCAGCAGCGCTACAGCCTACGAGCAGTACTTC. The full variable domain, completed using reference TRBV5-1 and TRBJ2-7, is KAGVTQTPRYLIKTRGQQVTLSCSPISGHRSVSWYQQTPGQGLQFLFEYFSETQRNKGNFPGRFSGRQFSNSRSEMNVSTLELGDSALYLCASSATAYEQYFGPGTRLTVT.

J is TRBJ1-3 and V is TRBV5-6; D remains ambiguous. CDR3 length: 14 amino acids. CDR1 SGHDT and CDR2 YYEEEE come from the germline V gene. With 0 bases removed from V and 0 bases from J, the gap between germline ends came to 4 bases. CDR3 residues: CASSLGSSGNTIYF. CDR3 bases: TGTGCCAGCAGCTTGGGGAGCTCTGGAAACACCATATATTTT.

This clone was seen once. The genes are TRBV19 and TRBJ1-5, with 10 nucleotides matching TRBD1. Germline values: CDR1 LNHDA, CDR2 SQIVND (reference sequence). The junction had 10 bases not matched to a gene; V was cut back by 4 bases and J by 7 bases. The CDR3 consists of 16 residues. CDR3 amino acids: CASSTLLRTGGQPQHF. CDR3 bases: TGTGCCAGTAGTACCCTCCTTAGGACAGGGGGGCAGCCCCAGCATTTT. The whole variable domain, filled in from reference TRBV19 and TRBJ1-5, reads DGGITQSPKYLFRKEGQNVTLSCEQNLNHDAMYWYRQDPGQGLRLIYYSQIVNDFQKGDIAEGYSVSREKKESFPLTVTSAQKNPTAFYLCASSTLLRTGGQPQHFGDGTRLSIL.

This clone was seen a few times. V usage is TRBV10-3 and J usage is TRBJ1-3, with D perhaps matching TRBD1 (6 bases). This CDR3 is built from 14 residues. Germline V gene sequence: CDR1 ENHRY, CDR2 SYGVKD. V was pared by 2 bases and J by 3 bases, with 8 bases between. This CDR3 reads CAISEQGLGNTIYF. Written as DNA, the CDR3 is TGTGCCATCAGTGAGCAGGGGCTTGGAAACACCATATATTTT.

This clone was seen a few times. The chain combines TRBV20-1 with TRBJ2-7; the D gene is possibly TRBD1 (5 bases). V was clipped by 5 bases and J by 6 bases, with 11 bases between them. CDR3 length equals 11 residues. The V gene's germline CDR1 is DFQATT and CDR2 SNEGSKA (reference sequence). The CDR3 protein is CSADQGGEQYF. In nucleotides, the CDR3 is TGCAGTGCTGACCAGGGTGGCGAGCAGTACTTC.

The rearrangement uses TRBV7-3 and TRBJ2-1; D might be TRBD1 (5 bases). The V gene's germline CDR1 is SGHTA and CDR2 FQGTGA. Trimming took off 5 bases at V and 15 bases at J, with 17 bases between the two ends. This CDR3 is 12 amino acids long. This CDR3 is CASSPQTASLFF. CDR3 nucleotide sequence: TGTGCCAGCAGCCCCCAGACAGCTTCCCTGTTCTTC. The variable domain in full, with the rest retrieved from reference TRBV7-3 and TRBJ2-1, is GAGVSQTPSNKVTEKGKYVELRCDPISGHTALYWYRQSLGQGPEFLIYFQGTGAADDSGLPNDRFFAVRPEGSVSTLKIQRTERGDSAVYLCASSPQTASLFFGPGTRLTVL.